Listed here are 5 T cell receptor beta chains from one sample, sequenced in a study of cytomegalovirus exposure and HLA in healthy donors. This PCR relied on a set of 60 Vbeta primers and 13 Jbeta primers. Method: immunoSEQ multiplex PCR; TCRdb's copy keeps in-frame clones and lacks some. The sample lists about 200,000 clones, around 64% occurring once. The specimen sequenced was PBMCs. These TCRs come from a man between 40 and 49 years old in good health and CMV-seropositive.

This CDR3 reads CASSKGRQLIAKNIQYF. CDR3 nucleotide sequence: TGTGCCAGCAGCAAAGGAAGACAGTTGATAGCCAAAAACATTCAGTACTTC. The gene calls are TRBV21-1 and TRBJ2-4; no check of the table's D call, TRBD1, against the DNA was made. TRBV21-1 is shown as a pseudogene. This CDR3 has 17 residues.

The chain recombines TRBV6-5 with TRBJ2-7; D remains unclear. The V end was cut by 0 bases, the J end by 5 bases, with 14 bases between. Germline values: CDR1 MNHEY, CDR2 SVGAGI. The CDR3 is 15 amino acids. In nucleotides, the CDR3 is TGTGCCAGCAGTTACTCCCGATGGGCACCTGACGAGCAGTACTTC. It codes for CASSYSRWAPDEQYF.

The rearrangement links TRBV7-2 to TRBJ2-3, with TRBD2 matching over 14 bases. V shed 4 bases and J 6 bases; nucleotides not matched to a gene: 6. Per the germline V gene, CDR1 is SGHTA and CDR2 is FQGNSA. The CDR3 runs 16 residues. In DNA form, the CDR3 reads TGTGCCAGCAGCTACCCGGGACTAGCGGGGGTCGATACGCAGTATTTT. It translates to CASSYPGLAGVDTQYF. The complete variable domain, with remaining parts taken from reference TRBV7-2 and TRBJ2-3, reads GAGVSQSPSNKVTEKGKDVELRCDPISGHTALYWYRQSLGQGLEFLIYFQGNSAPDKSGLPSDRFSAERTGGSVSTLTIQRTQQEDSAVYLCASSYPGLAGVDTQYFGPGTRLTVL.

This rearrangement joins TRBV10-1 to TRBJ1-2; TRBD1 agrees at 9 bases. V lost 7 bases and J lost 2; bases outside the gene matches: 8. The CDR3 has 15 residues. CDR1 is WNHNN and CDR2 is SYGVQD in the germline V gene (reference sequence). The CDR3 sequence is CASKMDRGTNYGYTF. The CDR3 region has the DNA TGCGCCAGCAAGATGGACAGGGGAACCAACTATGGCTACACCTTC.

This chain links TRBV5-1 with TRBJ1-6; D not resolved. This CDR3 region has 14 residues. The germline V and J ends were trimmed by 2 bases and 7 bases, with 10 bases remaining between them. Germline V gene data show CDR1 as SGHRS and CDR2 as YFSETQ. This chain's CDR3 is CASSFEVQNSPLHF. Written as DNA, the CDR3 is TGCGCCAGCAGCTTTGAAGTCCAGAATTCACCCCTCCACTTT.